Sequencing of this T cell receptor (beta chain) was carried out in a study of Graves' ophthalmopathy and Graves' hyperthyroidism. Amplified TCR beta CDR3 regions were obtained using RNA transcripts as template. In the first round, RT-PCR was carried out with HTBI primers, and a multiplex PCR formed the second round. MiXCR, run by TCRdb on the multiplex PCR reads, gives a single entry per CDR3 protein. The table lists almost 750,000 distinct CDR3 sequences, around 40% of them singletons. The CDR3 consists of 18 residues. With 3 bases clipped from V and 2 bases from J, the junction kept 17 bases outside the gene matches. Germline V CDR1 and CDR2: DFQATT, SNEGSKA (reference sequence). There are a few counts of this clonotype.

This TCR was sampled from an adult man with Graves' ophthalmopathy. The sequenced sample consisted of peripheral blood. V and J are TRBV20-1 and TRBJ2-5, with 8 nucleotides matching TRBD2. Written as DNA, the CDR3 is TGCAGTGCTAGTGCCGAGGCGCGGGTAGCGGGAACTCAAGAGACCCAGTACTTC. It translates to CSASAEARVAGTQETQYF.